The subject of this entry is one TCR beta chain. TCRdb's table, derived via immunoSEQ multiplex PCR, lists solely in-frame clones and lacks some. The sample yields tens of thousands of clones, approximately 88% seen once. This record comes from a study of control samples from healthy donors and cancer patients. The CDR3 has 17 amino acids. CDR1 is LGHNA and CDR2 is YSLEER in the germline V gene. V lost 1 base and J lost 1, with 14 bases in between. The sample was PBMCs. The chain has TRBV4-3 and TRBJ2-4, with a tentative D call TRBD1 (6 bases). The receptor was derived from a woman aged 50 to 60 with colorectal cancer. In DNA, the CDR3 is TGCGCCAGCAGCCAAGCCTGGGCTGACAGGGCCAAAAACATTCAGTACTTC. It encodes CASSQAWADRAKNIQYF.